This TCR beta chain derives from a study of CD8 T cells in ankylosing spondylitis. Regarding the study as a whole: Within peripheral blood, clones linked to disease were CD8+ and relatively rare. Several of the motif variants were reported before in synovial fluid and blood from reactive arthritis. A motif in TCR beta, a set of seven to nine highly homologous variants, appeared characteristic of ankylosing spondylitis blood. Reported data indicate significant enrichment of disease-linked clones within matched ankylosing spondylitis synovial fluid.

V lost 5 bases to trimming and J lost 1 base, with 18 bases between them. The CDR3 runs 16 residues. Germline V lookup: CDR1 MDHEN, CDR2 SYDVKM. This clonotype has ten or more counts. Antigen specificity is unknown. Quantitative 5'-RACE was performed with molecular barcodes, and it yielded the TCR beta libraries. TCRdb recomputed calls from the 5' RACE reads with MiXCR, one row per CDR3 protein. Among 500,000 or so distinct CDR3 sequences listed, about 5.7% were seen once. Sequencing was performed on blood, either unsorted or a sorted T cell fraction (not recorded which). The receptor was isolated from a male donor with ankylosing spondylitis. This chain joins TRBV28 and TRBJ2-7, with D perhaps matching TRBD1 (5 bases). CDR3 amino acids: CASSIGAWQNSYEQYF. CDR3 nucleotide sequence: TGTGCCAGCAGTATTGGGGCGTGGCAGAATTCCTACGAGCAGTACTTC.